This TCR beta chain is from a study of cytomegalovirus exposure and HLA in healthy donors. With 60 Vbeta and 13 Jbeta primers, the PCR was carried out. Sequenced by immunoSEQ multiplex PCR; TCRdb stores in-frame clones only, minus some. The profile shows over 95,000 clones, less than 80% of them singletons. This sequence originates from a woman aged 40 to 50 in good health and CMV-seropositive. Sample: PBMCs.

The CDR3 DNA reads as TGTGCCAGCAGCTACGGACAGGAAAACTATGGCTACACCTTC. This codes for CASSYGQENYGYTF. The chain recombines TRBV7-2 with TRBJ1-2; TRBD1 matches at 7 bases. V gave up 4 bases and J gave up 2 bases; unmatched junction bases: 4. Germline V CDR1 and CDR2: SGHTA, FQGNSA. The CDR3 covers 14 residues.